The 25 T cell receptor beta chains below were found in one sample sequenced in a study of cytomegalovirus exposure and HLA in healthy donors. Primers included in the PCR were 60 Vbeta and 13 Jbeta primers. Using immunoSEQ multiplex PCR, the repertoire was profiled, and TCRdb retains in-frame clones only, with some absent. The sample lists under 150,000 clones; around four fifths were seen once. Sequencing used PBMCs. Receptors were obtained from a boy younger than 18 in good health and CMV-seronegative.

This clone was observed once. The rearrangement joins TRBV4-1 to TRBJ1-3; 7 bases fit TRBD1. Looked up from germline, CDR1 is MGHRA and CDR2 is YSYEKL. Trimming removed 1 base from V and 0 bases from J; junction bases left unmatched: 6. The length of the CDR3 is 17 residues. In DNA form, the CDR3 reads TGCGCCAGCAGCCAAGGCAGGGGGACTAGCTCTGGAAACACCATATATTTT. It is translated as CASSQGRGTSSGNTIYF.

The chain recombines TRBV27 with TRBJ2-3; 7 bases line up with TRBD1. Germline assignment: CDR1 MNHEY and CDR2 SMNVEV (reference sequence). The CDR3 has 14 residues. With 5 bases clipped from V and 1 base from J, the junction kept 3 bases outside the gene matches. This CDR3 is CASSRQGRTDTQYF. The CDR3 DNA reads as TGTGCCAGCAGTCGACAGGGTCGCACAGATACGCAGTATTTT.

This clone was seen a few times. The chain joins TRBV6-1 to TRBJ2-2, with 9 bases matching TRBD2. Germline V CDR1 and CDR2: MNHNS, SASEGT. V dropped 3 bases and J dropped 0; count of bases not matched to a gene: 8. CDR3 size: 18 residues. CDR3 bases: TGTGCCAGCAGTGAGGTTGATCTAGCGGGGCCGAACACCGGGGAGCTGTTTTTT. Residues: CASSEVDLAGPNTGELFF.

The rearrangement links TRBV6-1 to TRBJ2-7; weak D call: TRBD1 (7 bases). The V end was cut by 6 bases, the J end by 7 bases, with 19 bases between. This CDR3 has 14 residues. The germline V gene encodes CDR1 MNHNS and CDR2 SASEGT. The CDR3 nucleotides read TGTGCCAGCAGGGAGGGGACAGCCAGTACGGAGCAGTACTTC. The encoded protein is CASREGTASTEQYF.

Only one count was recorded for this clone. The chain joins TRBV6-4 to TRBJ1-4, with 12 bases that match TRBD1. Germline loops: CDR1 MRHNA, CDR2 SNTAGT. V shed 4 bases, J shed 12 bases, and the junction held 6 bases outside the gene matches. The CDR3 consists of 14 residues. CDR3 region: CASSVRDRGRELFF. The CDR3 nucleotides read TGTGCCAGCAGTGTCCGGGACAGGGGGCGGGAACTGTTTTTT.

The CDR3 spells CASSTGTSGRSYEQYF. CDR3 nucleotides: TGCGCCAGCAGCACTGGGACTAGCGGGAGGAGCTACGAGCAGTACTTC. The V call is TRBV5-1, the J call TRBJ2-7; 15 positions match TRBD2. Germline values: CDR1 SGHRS, CDR2 YFSETQ. CDR3 length: 16 amino acids. V was pared by 4 bases and J by 3 bases, with 5 bases of the junction left unmatched.

A remark on this clone: At one end the junction does not follow the germline gene, possibly because of a read error. The chain employs TRBV30 and TRBJ2-7; D is unresolved. Germline CDR1 reads GTSNPN; CDR2 reads SVGIG (reference sequence). The CDR3 contains 11 residues. The chain's CDR3 is CAWSASYEQYF. Written as DNA, the CDR3 is TGTGCCTGGAGCGCCTCCTATGAGCAGTACTTC.

The chain links TRBV7-5 to TRBJ2-7; TRBD2 reflects the table's D call only, with no check against the DNA. TRBV7-5 is given as a pseudogene. The CDR3 sequence is 16 residues long. The CDR3 bases are TGTGCCAGAAGCTTACTGCTAGCGGAATGTGCCTACGAGCAGTACTTC. Its protein product is CARSLLLAECAYEQYF.

V is TRBV5-1 and J is TRBJ1-1; D unclear. CDR1 is SGHRS, CDR2 YFSETQ, per germline. Trimming shortened V by 4 bases and J by 1 base, and 14 bases separated the two germline ends. This CDR3 contains 15 residues. DNA of the CDR3: TGCGCCAGCAGCGGTCCAGACGGGAAGAACACTGAAGCTTTCTTT. Translating gives CASSGPDGKNTEAFF.

The V and J genes are TRBV5-1 and TRBJ2-5; 8 bases are shared with TRBD2. The J call may be mistaken, given a closer DNA end match to TRBJ2-7. The CDR3 is 15 amino acids. Germline CDR1 is SGHRS and CDR2 is YFSETQ. CDR3 coding DNA: TGCGCCAGCAGCCCCGGGTCAGCGGGAGACGGCGAGCAGTACTTC. This gives the protein CASSPGSAGDGEQYF.

This clone was detected only once. The chain recombines TRBV6-4 with TRBJ2-2; 7 bases are a match to TRBD1. Losses at the gene ends were 5 bases for V and 1 base for J; bases not matched to a gene: 4. This CDR3 region has 15 residues. Germline lookup yields CDR1 MRHNA and CDR2 SNTAGT. The CDR3 is CASSLTGLNTGELFF. The DNA of the CDR3 is TGTGCCAGCAGTCTGACAGGGTTGAACACCGGGGAGCTGTTTTTT.

The chain recombines TRBV4-1 with TRBJ1-1; the D is unclear. Germline V gene data show CDR1 as MGHRA and CDR2 as YSYEKL. The CDR3 is made up of 13 amino acids. V lost 0 bases to trimming and J lost 9 bases, with 11 bases between them. The DNA for the CDR3 is TGCGCCAGCAGCCAAGATTTGGCACAAAAAGCTTTCTTT. This gives the protein CASSQDLAQKAFF.

CDR3 DNA sequence: TGTGCCAGCAGTTACTCCGCCACAATGAACACTGAAGCTTTCTTT. It yields the protein CASSYSATMNTEAFF. The chain recombines TRBV6-5 with TRBJ1-1; the D is unclear. The CDR3 runs 15 residues. In germline, CDR1 is MNHEY, CDR2 SVGAGI. Trimming took 0 bases from V and 0 from J, leaving 8 bases between them.

This clone showed up just a few times. The chain employs TRBV28 and TRBJ2-5; 7 nucleotides align to TRBD1. Trimming removed 6 bases from V and 5 bases from J; junction bases left unmatched: 6. This CDR3 is 13 amino acids long. CDR1 and CDR2 (germline): MDHEN, SYDVKM. CDR3 region: CASSNDRVETQYF. The CDR3 nucleotides read TGTGCCAGCAGCAACGACAGGGTTGAGACCCAGTACTTC.

V and J are TRBV13 and TRBJ1-1; D is uncertain. Looked up from germline, CDR1 is PRHDT and CDR2 is FYEKMQ (reference sequence). The germline V and J ends were trimmed by 3 bases and 12 bases, with 17 bases remaining between them. This CDR3 spans 13 amino acids. The CDR3 bases are TGTGCCAGCAGCTTCGGATCGGAGGTGATGCCTTTCTTT. Translating gives CASSFGSEVMPFF.

The chain has TRBV5-1 and TRBJ1-1, with 7 nucleotides matching TRBD1. The CDR3 covers 14 residues. Germline CDR1 SGHRS, CDR2 YFSETQ. Trimming cost V 3 bases and J 11 bases; bases outside gene matches: 13. The CDR3 is CASSYAGTAETAFF. CDR3 in DNA: TGCGCCAGCAGCTATGCCGGGACAGCTGAAACTGCTTTCTTT. Looking up the rest from reference TRBV5-1 and TRBJ1-1 gives the full variable domain: KAGVTQTPRYLIKTRGQQVTLSCSPISGHRSVSWYQQTPGQGLQFLFEYFSETQRNKGNFPGRFSGRQFSNSRSEMNVSTLELGDSALYLCASSYAGTAETAFFGQGTRLTVV.

J is TRBJ2-1 and V is TRBV6-4; 7 bases are a match to TRBD2. V was pared by 5 bases and J by 9 bases, with 7 bases of the junction left unmatched. This CDR3 is 13 amino acids long. Per germline, CDR1 MRHNA and CDR2 SNTAGT. The CDR3 bases are TGTGCCAGCAGTCGGGGGGAAATGGGTGAGCAGTTCTTC. It codes for CASSRGEMGEQFF.

The V gene is TRBV5-1, the J gene TRBJ1-4; tentatively, D is TRBD1 (5 bases). Trimming left V 2 bases short and J 5 bases short, with 19 bases between. The CDR3 is made up of 17 amino acids. Germline assignment: CDR1 SGHRS and CDR2 YFSETQ. CDR3 sequence (DNA): TGCGCCAGCAGCTTAAGGGGAGGCCCAGGTACCAATGAAAAACTGTTTTTT. This translates into CASSLRGGPGTNEKLFF. Full variable domain (missing parts from reference TRBV5-1 and TRBJ1-4): KAGVTQTPRYLIKTRGQQVTLSCSPISGHRSVSWYQQTPGQGLQFLFEYFSETQRNKGNFPGRFSGRQFSNSRSEMNVSTLELGDSALYLCASSLRGGPGTNEKLFFGSGTQLSVL.

The gene calls are TRBV7-2 and TRBJ2-1; D gene ambiguous. Trimming stripped 1 base from V and 5 bases from J, with 6 bases between. CDR1 SGHTA and CDR2 FQGNSA come from the germline V gene. The CDR3 has 13 residues. The CDR3 protein is CASSLGSDNEQFF. CDR3 DNA: TGTGCCAGCAGCTTAGGCAGTGACAATGAGCAGTTCTTC.

Worth noting for this clone: One junction end does not reproduce the germline sequence, and a read error may be involved. The chain has TRBV7-2 and TRBJ1-3, with D possibly TRBD1 on 6 matching bases. CDR3 size: 16 residues. Germline CDR1 SGHTA, CDR2 FQGNSA. CDR3 amino acids: CASSLAGTSSGSTIYF. For the CDR3, the DNA is TGTGCCAGCAGCTTAGCTGGGACATCATCTGGAAGCACCATATATTTT. Complete variable domain (other parts from reference TRBV7-2 and TRBJ1-3): GAGVSQSPSNKVTEKGKDVELRCDPISGHTALYWYRQSLGQGLEFLIYFQGNSAPDKSGLPSDRFSAERTGGSVSTLTIQRTQQEDSAVYLCASSLAGTSSGSTIYFGEGSWLTVV.

This clone was counted a few times. This chain joins TRBV4-1 and TRBJ1-1; D possibly corresponds to TRBD1 (5 bases). The CDR3 covers 13 residues. Germline V lookup: CDR1 MGHRA, CDR2 YSYEKL. V was pared by 4 bases and J by 3 bases, with 9 bases between. CDR3 DNA sequence: TGCGCCAGCAGCCTTTCGACAGACACTGAAGCTTTCTTT. Encoded protein: CASSLSTDTEAFF.

V is TRBV5-1 and J is TRBJ2-2; the D gene is possibly TRBD1 (5 bases). The CDR3 spans 15 residues. V lost 5 bases and J 4 bases, leaving 15 bases between the germline ends. Germline CDR1 SGHRS, CDR2 YFSETQ. Written as DNA, the CDR3 is TGCGCCAGCAGTACCCTCGAAGGGGCCACCGGGGAGCTGTTTTTT. As protein: CASSTLEGATGELFF.

The chain has TRBV5-1 and TRBJ1-2; the D gene is possibly TRBD1 (5 bases). CDR1 and CDR2 from the germline V gene are SGHRS and YFSETQ. V was clipped by 0 bases and J by 3 bases, with 12 bases between them. This CDR3 region has 15 residues. CDR3 loop: CASSLGGTSDYGYTF. The CDR3 DNA follows: TGCGCCAGCAGCTTGGGCGGGACGTCGGACTATGGCTACACCTTC.

This chain connects TRBV19 to TRBJ2-7, with 7 bases identical to TRBD1. The CDR3 is 14 amino acids. Germline lookup yields CDR1 LNHDA and CDR2 SQIVND (reference sequence). V dropped 2 bases and J dropped 4; count of bases not matched to a gene: 5. The CDR3 is CASSINDRVYEQYF. The CDR3 DNA follows: TGTGCCAGTAGTATAAATGACAGGGTATACGAGCAGTACTTC.

This chain uses TRBV11-2 with TRBJ2-7; D call uncertain. Germline CDR1 and CDR2: SGHAT and FQNNGV. The CDR3 extends over 15 amino acids. The V gene lost 5 bases and the J gene lost 2 bases, with 16 bases spanning the gap. CDR3 in amino acids: CASSTLVDGTYEQYF. The DNA of the CDR3 is TGTGCCAGCAGCACTCTAGTAGACGGAACCTACGAGCAGTACTTC.